Below, 23 T cell receptor beta chains from the same sample are listed, as sequenced in a study of cytomegalovirus exposure and HLA in healthy donors. Primers for the PCR totalled 60 Vbeta and 13 Jbeta. The data were produced by immunoSEQ multiplex PCR, yet TCRdb's version contains in-frame clones alone and is incomplete. The profile covers 150,000 to 200,000 clones, with approximately 84% appearing a single time and roughly 1.4% taken by the ten largest. The sequencing input was PBMCs. The receptors come from a girl aged 10 to 17 in good health and CMV-seropositive.

This clone has only one observation. V usage is TRBV5-4 and J usage is TRBJ1-2; D call uncertain. The CDR3 spans 12 residues. Germline V gene sequence: CDR1 SGHNT, CDR2 YYREEE (reference sequence). Trimming stripped 1 base from V and 6 bases from J, with 7 bases between. DNA of the CDR3: TGTGCCAGCAGCTTGAGAGGGAATGGCTACACCTTC. Translating it yields CASSLRGNGYTF.

The genes are TRBV30 and TRBJ1-2, with a possible D match to TRBD1 (6 bases). The CDR3 consists of 15 residues. The germline CDR1 and CDR2 sequences are GTSNPN and SVGIG (reference sequence). V gave up 1 base and J gave up 5 bases, with 17 bases separating them. CDR3 coding DNA: TGTGCCTGGAGTGATCGGGTAGGGGGAGAGTATGGCTACACCTTC. Translating it yields CAWSDRVGGEYGYTF.

The gene calls are TRBV2 and TRBJ2-7; D possibly corresponds to TRBD1 (5 bases). CDR3 size: 14 residues. V was cut by 6 bases and J by 0 bases, with 12 bases left in between. Germline CDR1 reads SNHLY; CDR2 reads FYNNEI. CDR3 nucleotide sequence: TGTGCCAGCAGCCCCACAGGATCCTCCTACGAGCAGTACTTC. Translation: CASSPTGSSYEQYF. The variable domain in full, with the rest retrieved from reference TRBV2 and TRBJ2-7, is EPEVTQTPSHQVTQMGQEVILRCVPISNHLYFYWYRQILGQKVEFLVSFYNNEISEKSEIFDDQFSVERPDGSNFTLKIRSTKLEDSAMYFCASSPTGSSYEQYFGPGTRLTVT.

The rearrangement links TRBV6-5 to TRBJ2-7; no firm D call. The CDR3 spans 13 residues. In germline, CDR1 is MNHEY, CDR2 SVGAGI. Trimming shortened V by 0 bases and J by 6 bases, and 9 bases separated the two germline ends. CDR3 coding DNA: TGTGCCAGCAGTTACTCGGGCAAGACCGAGCAGTACTTC. Translation: CASSYSGKTEQYF.

The gene calls are TRBV5-8 and TRBJ1-2, with D hard to call. V gave up 2 bases and J gave up 3 bases, with 8 bases separating them. The CDR3 covers 13 residues. CDR1 and CDR2 from the germline V gene are SGHTS and YDEGEE. CDR3 in DNA: TGTGCCAGCAGCTTAGGAGGATACTATGGCTACACCTTC. Translation gives CASSLGGYYGYTF.

The chain carries TRBV12-5 and TRBJ2-3; 8 bases are shared with TRBD2. The junction had 11 bases not matched to a gene; V was cut back by 5 bases and J by 7 bases. The germline V gene has CDR1 LGHNT and CDR2 FRNRAP. This CDR3 region has 15 residues. DNA for the CDR3: TGTGCTAGTGGTCCCCCCCGGACTAGCCTAAATACGCAGTATTTT. This gives the protein CASGPPRTSLNTQYF.

V usage is TRBV5-4 and J usage is TRBJ2-7; TRBD2 might be the D (5 bases). Germline V gene data show CDR1 as SGHNT and CDR2 as YYREEE (reference sequence). The CDR3 sequence is 13 residues long. V gave up 3 bases and J gave up 0 bases, with 7 bases separating them. The CDR3 bases are TGTGCCAGCAGCTCCGGGGTCTCCTACGAGCAGTACTTC. Residues: CASSSGVSYEQYF. The complete variable domain, with remaining parts taken from reference TRBV5-4 and TRBJ2-7, reads ETGVTQSPTHLIKTRGQQVTLRCSSQSGHNTVSWYQQALGQGPQFIFQYYREEENGRGNFPPRFSGLQFPNYSSELNVNALELDDSALYLCASSSGVSYEQYFGPGTRLTVT.

The J gene is TRBJ2-1, the V gene TRBV7-3; possibly TRBD1 for D (5 bases). In germline, CDR1 is SGHTA, CDR2 FQGTGA. The V end was cut by 2 bases, the J end by 6 bases, with 14 bases between. CDR3 length: 15 amino acids. The CDR3 loop reads CASSLGAGTFNEQFF. CDR3 bases: TGTGCCAGCAGCTTAGGGGCAGGAACCTTCAATGAGCAGTTCTTC. Full variable domain (rest looked up from reference TRBV7-3 and TRBJ2-1): GAGVSQTPSNKVTEKGKYVELRCDPISGHTALYWYRQSLGQGPEFLIYFQGTGAADDSGLPNDRFFAVRPEGSVSTLKIQRTERGDSAVYLCASSLGAGTFNEQFFGPGTRLTVL.

This chain connects TRBV7-2 to TRBJ2-3; the D is unclear. This CDR3 has 16 residues. Germline V CDR1 and CDR2: SGHTA, FQGNSA. V shed 3 bases and J shed 1 base, with 14 bases lying between them. CDR3 amino acids: CASSFSRRLGTDTQYF. The CDR3 DNA reads TGTGCCAGCAGCTTTAGCCGAAGGCTGGGCACAGATACGCAGTATTTT.

In this sample, this clone turned up a few times. The gene calls are TRBV6-5 and TRBJ2-7, with 8 bases aligning to TRBD2. The CDR3 sequence is 13 residues long. J lost 10 bases, V lost 2 bases, and 7 bases had no gene match. The germline V gene has CDR1 MNHEY and CDR2 SVGAGI. The chain's CDR3 is CASSYRERERQYF. CDR3 DNA sequence: TGTGCCAGCAGTTACAGGGAGCGGGAGCGACAGTACTTC.

V and J are TRBV4-3 and TRBJ1-1; no clear D. This CDR3 spans 15 amino acids. Germline V CDR1 and CDR2: LGHNA, YSLEER. V lost 3 bases and J lost 4, with 15 bases in between. CDR3 in DNA: TGCGCCAGCAGCCAGACCCCGACGGGGTTCACTGAAGCTTTCTTT. Translation gives CASSQTPTGFTEAFF.

V gene TRBV20-1 combines with J gene TRBJ2-7; D ambiguous. The germline CDR1 and CDR2 sequences are DFQATT and SNEGSKA (reference sequence). The CDR3 is 11 amino acids. Trimming removed 4 bases at V and 2 bases at J, with 6 bases between. The CDR3 nucleotides read TGCAGTGCTATATTTACCTACGAGCAGTACTTC. Translated: CSAIFTYEQYF.

The chain links TRBV6-6 to TRBJ1-2; perhaps TRBD1 as D (6 bases). Per the germline V gene, CDR1 is MNHNY and CDR2 is SVGAGI (reference sequence). V lost 3 bases to trimming and J lost 3 bases, with 11 bases between them. There are 14 residues in the CDR3. This chain's CDR3 is CASSYNREDYGYTF. The CDR3 DNA follows: TGTGCCAGCAGTTATAACAGGGAAGACTATGGCTACACCTTC.

The chain has TRBV4-1 and TRBJ1-1, with no clear D. From germline, CDR1 is MGHRA and CDR2 YSYEKL. V was trimmed by 4 bases and J by 3 bases, leaving 12 bases between them. This CDR3 is 14 amino acids long. CDR3 in amino acids: CASSLRIHDTEAFF. The DNA for the CDR3 is TGCGCCAGCAGCCTCAGGATTCATGACACTGAAGCTTTCTTT.

This clone has just a few counts. The V call is TRBV6-1, the J call TRBJ1-5; D is perhaps TRBD1 (6 bases). The V gene lost 1 base and the J gene lost 5 bases, with 9 bases spanning the gap. CDR1 is MNHNS, CDR2 SASEGT, per germline. This CDR3 spans 14 amino acids. The CDR3 nucleotides are TGTGCCAGCAGTGAAGGCAGGGGCCATCAGCCCCAGCATTTT. Translating it yields CASSEGRGHQPQHF.

This clone was seen only a few times. This chain links TRBV11-2 with TRBJ2-5, with TRBD2 as a possible D gene (5 bases). The V and J ends lost 5 bases and 5 bases respectively, with 9 bases between them. This CDR3 region has 12 residues. Germline V gives CDR1 SGHAT, CDR2 FQNNGV. CDR3: CASSGSGETQYF. CDR3 in DNA: TGTGCCAGCAGCGGGAGTGGGGAGACCCAGTACTTC.

J is TRBJ1-5 and V is TRBV29-1; 7 bases agree with TRBD1. Germline trimming cut 6 bases from V and 2 bases from J; bases unmatched to any gene: 4. Germline V lookup: CDR1 SQVTM, CDR2 ANQGSEA. The CDR3 spans 13 residues. In DNA, the CDR3 is TGCAGCGTCGAGACAGGGCGCAATCAGCCCCAGCATTTT. Protein sequence: CSVETGRNQPQHF.

The V call is TRBV2, the J call TRBJ2-7, with 9 positions matching TRBD1. Germline CDR1 and CDR2: SNHLY and FYNNEI. This CDR3 is 18 amino acids long. J gave up 1 base and V 4 bases, and 14 bases lay outside the gene matches. CDR3 region: CASSADPGDRVSSYEQYF. The CDR3, as DNA: TGTGCCAGCAGTGCCGACCCCGGGGACAGGGTCTCATCCTACGAGCAGTACTTC.

The chain links TRBV29-1 to TRBJ1-1; 7 nucleotides line up with TRBD1. This CDR3 has 14 residues. Unmatched junction bases numbered 7, after V lost 6 bases and J lost 0 bases. CDR1 is SQVTM and CDR2 is ANQGSEA in the germline V gene. CDR3: CSVASTGLNTEAFF. CDR3 coding DNA: TGCAGCGTGGCTTCGACAGGGTTGAACACTGAAGCTTTCTTT.

This clone was seen only a few times. The V gene is TRBV7-9, the J gene TRBJ1-6; D gene unclear. Germline CDR1 is SEHNR and CDR2 is FQNEAQ (reference sequence). Between the trimmed V and J ends, which lost 2 bases and 5 bases, there was a span of 10 bases. The CDR3 spans 15 residues. This CDR3 is CASSLPRIDNSPLHF. CDR3 nucleotide sequence: TGTGCCAGCAGCTTACCCAGAATTGATAATTCACCCCTCCACTTT.

The chain links TRBV4-1 to TRBJ2-1; 14 nucleotides line up with TRBD2. After removal of 0 bases from V and 3 bases from J, the junction contained 7 bases not matched to a gene. CDR3 size: 19 residues. Germline V gene lookup returns CDR1 MGHRA and CDR2 YSYEKL. The CDR3 nucleotides read TGCGCCAGCAGCCAAGACGCGGGTGGGACTAGCGGGAGCTACAATGAGCAGTTCTTC. This sequence encodes CASSQDAGGTSGSYNEQFF.

The rearrangement joins TRBV18 to TRBJ2-3, with no clear D. This CDR3 spans 13 amino acids. Trimming stripped 3 bases from V and 4 bases from J, with 8 bases between. Germline assignment: CDR1 KGHSH and CDR2 LQKENI. The CDR3 loop reads CASSPSKADTQYF. In DNA form, the CDR3 reads TGTGCCAGCTCACCGAGTAAAGCAGATACGCAGTATTTT.

The chain links TRBV5-4 to TRBJ2-1; 13 nucleotides line up with TRBD2. The junction had 6 bases not matched to a gene; V was cut back by 0 bases and J by 0 bases. Germline assignment: CDR1 SGHNT and CDR2 YYREEE (reference sequence). This CDR3 has 19 amino acids. CDR3 in DNA: TGTGCCAGCAGCTTGGGGACTAGCGGGAGCACAAACTCCTACAATGAGCAGTTCTTC. As protein: CASSLGTSGSTNSYNEQFF.